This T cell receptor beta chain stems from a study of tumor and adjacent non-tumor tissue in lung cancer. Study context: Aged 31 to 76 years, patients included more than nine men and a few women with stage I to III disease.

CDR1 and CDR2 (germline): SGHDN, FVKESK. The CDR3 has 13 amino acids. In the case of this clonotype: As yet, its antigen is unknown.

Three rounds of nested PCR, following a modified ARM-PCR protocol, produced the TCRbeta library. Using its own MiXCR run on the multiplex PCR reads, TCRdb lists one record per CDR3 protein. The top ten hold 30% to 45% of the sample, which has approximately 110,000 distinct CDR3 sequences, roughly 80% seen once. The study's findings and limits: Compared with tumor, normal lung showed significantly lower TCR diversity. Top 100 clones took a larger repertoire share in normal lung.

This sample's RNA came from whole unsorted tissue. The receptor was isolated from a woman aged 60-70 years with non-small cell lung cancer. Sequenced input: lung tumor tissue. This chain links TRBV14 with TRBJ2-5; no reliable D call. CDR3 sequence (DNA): TGTGCTAACAGCCAAGGGCTTCTGGGGACCCAGTACTTC. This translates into CANSQGLLGTQYF.